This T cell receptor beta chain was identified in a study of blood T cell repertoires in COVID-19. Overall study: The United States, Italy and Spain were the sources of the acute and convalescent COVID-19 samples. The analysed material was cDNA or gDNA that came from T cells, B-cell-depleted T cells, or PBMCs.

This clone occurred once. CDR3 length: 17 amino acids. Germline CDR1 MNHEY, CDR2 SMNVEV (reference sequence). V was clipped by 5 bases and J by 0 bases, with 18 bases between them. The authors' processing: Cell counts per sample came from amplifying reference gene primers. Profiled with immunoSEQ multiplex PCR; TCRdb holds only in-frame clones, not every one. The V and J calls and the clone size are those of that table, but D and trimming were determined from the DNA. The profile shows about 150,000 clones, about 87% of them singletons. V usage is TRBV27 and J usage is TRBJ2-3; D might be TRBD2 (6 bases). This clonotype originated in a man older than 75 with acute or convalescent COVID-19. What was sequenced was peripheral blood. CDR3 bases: TGTGCCAGCAGTCCGACTAGGTACTCGAAAAGCACAGATACGCAGTATTTT. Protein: CASSPTRYSKSTDTQYF.